These 9 T cell receptor beta chains came from one sample sequenced in a study of CD8+CD57+ T cells in acquired aplastic anemia. According to the study, genomic DNA was the template for TCR beta VDJ and CDR3 profiling. TCRdb re-called the reads through MiXCR, storing one row per CDR3 protein. The sample has under 250,000 distinct CDR3 sequences, almost 35% seen once. The sample comprised sorted CD4+, CD8+, or CD8+CD57+ T cells (not recorded which) from PBMCs. The receptors shown here come from a human donor in good health, serving as a control.

The sample holds many counts of this clonotype. This rearrangement joins TRBV19 to TRBJ2-4; no reliable D call. Germline assignment: CDR1 LNHDA and CDR2 SQIVND (reference sequence). Deletions cut 3 bases from V and 5 bases from J, with 11 bases between. This CDR3 region has 14 residues. The CDR3 protein is CASSIWETENIQYF. The DNA of the CDR3 is TGTGCCAGTAGTATTTGGGAAACGGAAAACATTCAGTACTTC.

The J gene is TRBJ1-1, the V gene TRBV15; D gene unclear. This CDR3 has 14 residues. Germline V gene lookup returns CDR1 LNHNV and CDR2 YYDKDF (reference sequence). Trimming removed 5 bases from V and 0 bases from J, with 10 bases in between. CDR3 sequence reads: CATSRTRMNTEAFF. CDR3 bases: TGTGCCACCAGCCGCACTAGGATGAACACTGAAGCTTTCTTT.

The chain combines TRBV15 with TRBJ1-6; 9 positions agree with TRBD1. The length of the CDR3 is 18 residues. Per the germline V gene, CDR1 is LNHNV and CDR2 is YYDKDF (reference sequence). V lost 1 base and J lost 8; bases outside the gene matches: 12. For the CDR3, the DNA is TGTGCCACCAGCAGAGTTCCGGGACAGGGCGTATTACATTCACCCCTCCACTTT. It specifies CATSRVPGQGVLHSPLHF.

This clonotype was observed at least ten times. The V gene is TRBV20-1, the J gene TRBJ1-2; maybe TRBD1 (6 bases). This CDR3 is built from 13 residues. Germline V gives CDR1 DFQATT, CDR2 SNEGSKA (reference sequence). Trimming took 2 bases from V and 3 from J, leaving 10 bases between them. The CDR3 spells CSARSTGYYGYTF. The CDR3 nucleotides read TGCAGTGCTAGATCGACAGGTTACTATGGCTACACCTTC.

The chain links TRBV19 to TRBJ2-7, with TRBD1 identical over 8 bases. Germline V gene lookup returns CDR1 LNHDA and CDR2 SQIVND (reference sequence). Trimming took 5 bases from V and 5 from J; bases not matched to a gene: 8. The CDR3 loop spans 14 amino acids. CDR3 residues: CASSPRTGFDEQYF. The CDR3 DNA reads TGTGCCAGTAGTCCTAGGACAGGGTTCGACGAGCAGTACTTC.

The V and J genes are TRBV14 and TRBJ2-4; a possible D gene is TRBD1 (6 bases). CDR3 size: 17 residues. Germline V CDR1 and CDR2: SGHDN, FVKESK. Between the trimmed V and J ends, which lost 3 bases and 4 bases, there was a span of 19 bases. The CDR3 is CASSHRDTAVGKNIQYF. The CDR3 DNA reads as TGTGCCAGCAGCCACCGGGACACCGCCGTCGGTAAAAACATTCAGTACTTC.

The chain uses TRBV11-1 and TRBJ2-3; TRBD2 aligns across 16 bases. The CDR3 consists of 18 residues. With V trimmed by 6 bases and J by 3 bases, 9 bases remained unmatched. Germline V gene data show CDR1 as SGHAT and CDR2 as FQDESV (reference sequence). DNA for the CDR3: TGTGCCAGCAGTCGATTCGGGACTAGCGGGAGGGAAACAGATACGCAGTATTTT. This codes for CASSRFGTSGRETDTQYF.

This chain joins TRBV5-1 and TRBJ2-1, with 11 bases matching TRBD2. The germline CDR1 and CDR2 sequences are SGHRS and YFSETQ. This CDR3 contains 16 residues. The trim removed 2 bases at V and 4 bases at J, leaving 5 bases unmatched. In DNA, the CDR3 is TGCGCCAGCAGCTTCGCTAGCGGGGGGCCTTACAATGAGCAGTTCTTC. Amino acids: CASSFASGGPYNEQFF.

This chain links TRBV20-1 with TRBJ2-2, with no clear D. This CDR3 contains 13 residues. Germline values: CDR1 DFQATT, CDR2 SNEGSKA (reference sequence). V was clipped by 3 bases and J by 3 bases, with 8 bases between them. The CDR3 is CSASEGYTGELFF. CDR3 in DNA: TGCAGTGCTAGCGAAGGGTACACCGGGGAGCTGTTTTTT.